Sequencing of this T cell receptor (beta chain) was carried out in a study of a mutant IDH1 vaccine in newly diagnosed glioma. V lost 0 bases to trimming and J lost 2 bases, with 8 bases between them. The CDR3 is 15 amino acids. Germline lookup yields CDR1 PRHDT and CDR2 FYEKMQ (reference sequence). With regard to this clone: As yet, its antigen is unknown.

Here immunoSEQ multiplex PCR was the method, and the copy in TCRdb shows in-frame clones only, minus some. The repertoire includes approximately 37,000 clones, around 76% of them detected once, and about 5% sits in the top ten. Time point denoted: week 23, last vaccination. The study gave 300 ug of mutant IDH1 20-mer peptide per vaccine dose, with topical imiquimod. The source material was PBMCs, sampled from a glioma patient whose treatment included an IDH1 peptide vaccine. The chain recombines TRBV13 with TRBJ2-1; tentative D call: TRBD1 (5 bases). The receptor's source is a man in his forties or fifties with glioma. The CDR3 DNA reads as TGTGCCAGCAGCTTAGGAGGGGCGCCCTACAATGAGCAGTTCTTC. It encodes CASSLGGAPYNEQFF.